This TCR beta chain appears in the sequencing data of a study of shared T cell receptors in the human thymus. Measured with immunoSEQ multiplex PCR; TCRdb has only the in-frame clones, and not every one. The sample lists 450,000 to 650,000 clones; 78% were seen once. Germline values: CDR1 SGHRS, CDR2 YFSETQ. V gave up 2 bases and J gave up 3 bases, with 9 bases separating them. The CDR3 is 14 residues long. The sample was also linked to a second study, of human thymus T cells. That work states: Thymus was obtained from resections taken during corrective heart surgery. Blood and thymic repertoires both appeared biased in V and J gene usage.

This receptor was identified in a boy under two years old with a congenital heart defect. The sequenced sample was thymocytes. V usage is TRBV5-1 and J usage is TRBJ1-3; no clear D gene. CDR3 in DNA: TGCGCCAGCAGCTTTCGGGGAGGTGGAAACACCATATATTTT. Translated: CASSFRGGGNTIYF.